This is a list of T cell receptor beta chains from one sample in a study of metastatic and nonmetastatic thyroid tumors. TCRdb re-called the PCR reads with MiXCR. The table records tens of thousands of clones, approximately 34% of them present only once. The sample was tumor tissue. These receptors were collected from a female donor with papillary thyroid cancer or a benign thyroid nodule (not recorded which). Some clones in this sample may be carry-over from other donors' samples. CDR3s include the opening cysteine and the closing phenylalanine or tryptophan. D genes are given only for firm matches. Expanded clones get a size class; other rows say once, few or many, or leave the size out.

TRBV6-1,few,TRBD1,TRBJ2-2,TGTGCCAGCAGTGACTCAGGGGGCCTAGGAGCCGGGGAGCTGTTTTTT,CASSDSGGLGAGELFF
TRBV6-2/TRBV6-3,few,TRBD1,TRBJ2-3,TGTGCCAGCAGTTACCTTACAGGGGGCGCAGAAGATACGCAGTATTTT,CASSYLTGGAEDTQYF
TRBV25-1,many,TRBD1,TRBJ2-7,TGTGCCACCACGACAGGGTTCGAGCAGTACTTC,CATTTGFEQYF
TRBV4-1,-,-,TRBJ1-6,TGCGCCAGCAGCCGATTAGGCCTGGGGGATAATTCACCCCTCCACTTT,CASSRLGLGDNSPLHF
TRBV6-1,-,TRBD1,TRBJ1-2,TGTGCCAGCAAAGTGACAGGGGATAACTATGGCTACACCTTC,CASKVTGDNYGYTF
TRBV30,-,TRBD1,TRBJ1-3,TGTGCCTGGACCCCGACGAGGGGGCAAGGAAACACCGTATATTTT,CAWTPTRGQGNTVYF
TRBV25-1,few,-,TRBJ2-3,TGTGCCAGCAGTGGCTTCCGGGTAGGGAACACAGATACGCAGTATTTT,CASSGFRVGNTDTQYF
TRBV5-4,few,TRBD2,TRBJ2-2,TGTGCCAGCAGCTTCGGGGCGGGAGGGAACACCGGGGAGCTGTTTTTT,CASSFGAGGNTGELFF
TRBV12-3/TRBV12-4,-,-,TRBJ2-5,TGTGCCAGCAGTTTAGCGGATGACAGGCAAGAGACCCAGTACTTC,CASSLADDRQETQYF
TRBV10-1,-,-,TRBJ1-2,TGCGCCAGCAGTGAGTCTGTAGGACAGCCCTATGGCTACACCTTC,CASSESVGQPYGYTF
TRBV6-1,few,-,TRBJ2-2,TGTGCCAGCAGCGAACAGGAAACCACCGGGGAGCTGTTTTTT,CASSEQETTGELFF
TRBV6-1,-,-,TRBJ2-7,TGTGCCAGCAGTGGTCGTAATCGCCACGAGCAGTACTTC,CASSGRNRHEQYF
TRBV7-9,-,TRBD2,TRBJ2-7,TGTGCCAGCAGCCTCGGGACTAGCGGGTACAAATACTTC,CASSLGTSGYKYF
TRBV6-1,-,-,TRBJ2-7,TGTGCCAGCAGTGAATCGGAGGGGGCCTACGAGCAGTACTTC,CASSESEGAYEQYF
TRBV5-4,-,-,TRBJ2-7,TGTGCCAGCAGCTCTCCAGTCGGGACCTCCTCCTACGAGCAGTACTTC,CASSSPVGTSSYEQYF
TRBV28,few,-,TRBJ1-1,TGTGCCAGCAGTTTAGCATCATCGACGGGTGAAGCTTTCTTT,CASSLASSTGEAFF
TRBV20-1,-,TRBD1,TRBJ2-2,TGCAGTGCTAGGAAGACAGGGAAGGGAACCGGGGAGCTGTTTTTT,CSARKTGKGTGELFF
TRBV12-3/TRBV12-4,few,-,TRBJ2-3,TGTGCCAGCACCGAATGGGGGGGGGCGCGGAGCACAGATACGCAGTATTTT,CASTEWGGARSTDTQYF
TRBV6-1,-,-,TRBJ1-1,TGTGCCAGCAGAGGTTTGATGGGTATTAATGAAGCTTTCTTT,CASRGLMGINEAFF
TRBV6-1,few,-,TRBJ2-3,TGTGCCAGCAAACGGGACTTCACAGATACGCAGTATTTT,CASKRDFTDTQYF
TRBV12-5,few,-,TRBJ2-7,TGTGCTAGTGTGGGTGCCGGGGCCTTCTACGAGCAGTACTTC,CASVGAGAFYEQYF
TRBV6-1,-,TRBD1,TRBJ1-2,TGTGCCAGCAGAGAGCTGGACAGGGGCTATGGCTACACCTTC,CASRELDRGYGYTF
TRBV11-1,-,TRBD2,TRBJ2-3,TGTGCCAGCAGGGACCCAGCGGGAGGCCCCACAGATACGCAGTATTTT,CASRDPAGGPTDTQYF
TRBV27,-,TRBD1,TRBJ2-1,TGTGCCAGCAGAGATCTTCCAGGACAGGGGAGCGATGAGCAGTTCTTC,CASRDLPGQGSDEQFF
TRBV6-1,-,TRBD2,TRBJ2-5,TGTGCCAGCAGTGAAGATCTAGCGGGGGGAGAGACCCAGTACTTC,CASSEDLAGGETQYF
TRBV28,few,-,TRBJ2-1,TGTGCCAGCAGTTTACTCAAGCCAGGGAGATACAATGAGCAGTTCTTC,CASSLLKPGRYNEQFF
TRBV7-8,-,-,TRBJ2-7,TGTGCCAGCAGCTCGATGTCGGACTGGGGGAACGAGCAGTACTTC,CASSSMSDWGNEQYF
TRBV6-1,few,TRBD1,TRBJ1-2,TGTGCCAGCAGTCGCCGGGACAGCTATGGCTACACCTTC,CASSRRDSYGYTF
TRBV5-1,-,-,TRBJ2-3,TGCGCCAGCAAGGCAGGGGGGTACCGGACAGATACGCAGTATTTT,CASKAGGYRTDTQYF
TRBV11-2,-,-,TRBJ2-7,TGTGCCAGCAGCTTGGGGGGGCAGGTAGTGTACGAGCAGTACTTC,CASSLGGQVVYEQYF
TRBV27,-,TRBD1,TRBJ1-6,TGTGCCAGCAGTGGGACAGGGACCAATTCACCCCTCCACTTT,CASSGTGTNSPLHF
TRBV6-2/TRBV6-3,-,-,TRBJ2-7,TGTGCCAGCACCCAATCCGCCGGAGGACCGGACGAGCAGTACTTC,CASTQSAGGPDEQYF
TRBV7-2,-,TRBD2,TRBJ2-3,TGTGCCAGCAGCCAAGCGGGGGTGGTCGCGGATACGCAGTATTTT,CASSQAGVVADTQYF
TRBV12-3/TRBV12-4,few,-,TRBJ1-1,TGTGCCAGCAGTTTTTACAGGGAGGGCACTGAAGCTTTCTTT,CASSFYREGTEAFF
TRBV20-1,-,TRBD1,TRBJ2-2,TGCAGTGCTAGACCCCGGGACAGATTCACCGGGGAGCTGTTTTTT,CSARPRDRFTGELFF
TRBV20-1,-,TRBD1,TRBJ2-2,TGCAGTGCTAGCGACGGACAGGGGGATACCGGGGAGCTGTTTTTT,CSASDGQGDTGELFF
TRBV19,-,-,TRBJ1-2,TGTGCCAGTAGTAAAAAAAACAGTGCCAACTATGGCTACACCTTC,CASSKKNSANYGYTF
TRBV6-1,few,TRBD2,TRBJ2-3,TGTGCCAGTCGTACTAGCGGGACCGATACGCAGTATTTT,CASRTSGTDTQYF
TRBV20-1,-,-,TRBJ2-4,TGCAGTGCTAGAGCCAGTTACCTAGCCAAAAACATTCAGTACTTC,CSARASYLAKNIQYF
TRBV4-2,-,-,TRBJ2-3,TGTGCCAGCAGCCGCGGTGGGGATACGCAGTATTTT,CASSRGGDTQYF
TRBV12-3/TRBV12-4,-,-,TRBJ1-2,TGTGCCAGCAGTTTAAGCCTCTATGGCTACACCTTC,CASSLSLYGYTF
TRBV6-1,-,-,TRBJ1-3,TGTGCCAGCGCCCGGGGCGGAGGAAACACCATATATTTT,CASARGGGNTIYF
TRBV19,few,-,TRBJ1-5,TGTGCCAGTAGCCTGAATAGCAATCAGCCCCAGCATTTT,CASSLNSNQPQHF
TRBV28,few,TRBD1,TRBJ2-5,TGTGCCAGCAGTTTTCGGACAGGGGGTACGCAAGAGACCCAGTACTTC,CASSFRTGGTQETQYF
TRBV10-3,few,TRBD2,TRBJ2-2,TGTGCCATCAGTGGAGGTAGCGGGGGCGGGGAGCTGTTTTTT,CAISGGSGGGELFF
TRBV11-2,-,-,TRBJ2-7,TGTGCCAGCAGCCCAGCTATCGAGCAGTACTTC,CASSPAIEQYF
TRBV28,few,-,TRBJ1-3,TGTGCCAGCAGCTCCTTTTGGGGCCCTGGAAACACCATATATTTT,CASSSFWGPGNTIYF
TRBV10-3,-,-,TRBJ2-2,TGTGCCATCAGTGAGAGCTACAGATTAAACACCGGGGAGCTGTTTTTT,CAISESYRLNTGELFF
TRBV6-1,-,TRBD2,TRBJ2-1,TGTGCCACGGGGGGAGGGACTGGCTCCTACAATGAGCAGTTCTTC,CATGGGTGSYNEQFF
TRBV11-2,-,-,TRBJ2-1,TGTGCCAGCAGCTTAGCCCAGCTGGGCGAGCAGTTCTTC,CASSLAQLGEQFF
TRBV27,-,-,TRBJ1-1,TGTGCCAGCATGCCGGGACGGCGGAACACTGAAGCTTTCTTT,CASMPGRRNTEAFF
TRBV18,-,-,TRBJ1-6,TGTGCCAGCTCAATCCGGGCTAAAAATTCACCCCTCCACTTT,CASSIRAKNSPLHF
TRBV6-1,few,-,TRBJ2-7,TGTGCCAGCAGTGGAACCAGGGGTCGGGGCGAGCAGTACTTC,CASSGTRGRGEQYF
TRBV14,-,-,TRBJ1-2,TGTGCCAGCAGCCAAGTTTTGACTGGGCCTGTCTCCTTC,CASSQVLTGPVSF
TRBV6-1,few,TRBD1,TRBJ1-6,TGTGCCAGCAGCCGTCTGACAGGGGATAATTCACCCCTCCACTTT,CASSRLTGDNSPLHF
TRBV6-5,few,-,TRBJ2-7,TGTGCCAGCAGACTCGGGTCGTACGAGCAGTACTTC,CASRLGSYEQYF
TRBV18,-,TRBD2,TRBJ2-3,TGTGCCAGCTCACCACGAGGGAGGGCCGGAGATACGCAGTATTTT,CASSPRGRAGDTQYF
TRBV7-8,-,TRBD2,TRBJ2-1,TGTGCCAGCAGCTTTCGGCTAGCGGGAGGCAATGAGCAGTTCTTC,CASSFRLAGGNEQFF
TRBV2,-,TRBD1,TRBJ2-5,TGTGCCAGCAACCGGGACAGGGAGTGGGAGACCCAGTACTTC,CASNRDREWETQYF